A single T cell receptor (beta chain) is shown here with its context. The antigen is not known. These data originate in a study of Graves' ophthalmopathy and Graves' hyperthyroidism. Findings and limits, study-wide: The model flagged ophthalmopathy progression at about 71% sensitivity and roughly 72% specificity.

RNA transcripts were the source from which TCR beta CDR3 regions were amplified. HTBI-primed RT-PCR formed the first round, and a multiplex PCR formed the second. TCRdb itself ran the multiplex PCR reads through MiXCR, one entry per CDR3 protein. The data show about 400,000 distinct CDR3 sequences, around 21% seen once. Exclusion covered patients with other autoimmune diseases or uncontrolled infections (as well as pregnancy or lactation). The CDR3 consists of 12 residues. V lost 7 bases and J 2 bases, leaving 8 bases between the germline ends. Looked up from germline, CDR1 is MNHEY and CDR2 is SVGEGT.

Specimen: peripheral blood. The genes are TRBV6-2 or TRBV6-3 and TRBJ1-2; D is perhaps TRBD1 (6 bases). The TCR comes from a woman aged 18-29 years with stable Graves' hyperthyroidism. The CDR3 loop is CASTQGNYGYTF. As DNA, the CDR3 is TGTGCCAGCACGCAGGGGAACTATGGCTACACCTTC.